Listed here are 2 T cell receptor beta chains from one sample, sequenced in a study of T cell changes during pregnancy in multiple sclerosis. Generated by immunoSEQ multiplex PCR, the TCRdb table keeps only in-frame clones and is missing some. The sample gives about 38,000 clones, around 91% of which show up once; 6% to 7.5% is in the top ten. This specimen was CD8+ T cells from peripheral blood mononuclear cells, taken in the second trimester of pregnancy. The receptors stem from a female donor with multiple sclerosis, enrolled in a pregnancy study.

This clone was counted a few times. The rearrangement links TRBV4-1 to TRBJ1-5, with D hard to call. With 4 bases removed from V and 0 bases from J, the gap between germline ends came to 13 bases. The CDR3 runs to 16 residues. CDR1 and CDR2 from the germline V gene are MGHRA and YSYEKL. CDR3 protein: CASSLGLGNSNQPQHF. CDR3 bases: TGCGCCAGCAGCCTTGGACTTGGAAATAGCAATCAGCCCCAGCATTTT.

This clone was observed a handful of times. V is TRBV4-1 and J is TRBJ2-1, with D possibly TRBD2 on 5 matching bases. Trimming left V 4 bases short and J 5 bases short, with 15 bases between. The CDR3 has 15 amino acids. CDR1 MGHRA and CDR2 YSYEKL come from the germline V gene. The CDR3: CASSPDSSFNNEQFF. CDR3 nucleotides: TGCGCCAGCAGCCCGGACTCCTCCTTTAACAATGAGCAGTTCTTC.